A selection of T cell receptor beta chains follows, all from one sample in a study of shared clonotypes between healthy human individuals. Using immunoSEQ multiplex PCR, the repertoire was profiled, and TCRdb retains in-frame clones only, with some absent. The sample records roughly 2 million clones, 90% to 97% being singletons. Material for sequencing was naive CD4+ T cells sorted from blood. These receptors were collected from a man between 18 and 29 years old in good health. Each CDR3 is given with its conserved first and last residue. Each record gives: clone size, D gene, V gene, J gene, CDR3 DNA, CDR3 protein. A D gene is named only where the DNA matches it firmly. Where a row states a size, it is once, few, many or the class of an expanded clone; other rows omit it.

abundance: -
d_gene: -
v_gene: TRBV6-6
j_gene: TRBJ1-2
CDR3nt: TGTGCCAGCAGCCCGGGGGATACTAACTATGGCTACACCTTC
CDR3aa: CASSPGDTNYGYTF

abundance: -
d_gene: TRBD2
v_gene: TRBV6-1
j_gene: TRBJ2-5
CDR3nt: TGTGCCAGCAGTGAACGAGCCCAGCGGGACGGCGAGACCCAGTACTTC
CDR3aa: CASSERAQRDGETQYF

abundance: -
d_gene: -
v_gene: TRBV29-1
j_gene: TRBJ2-1
CDR3nt: TGCAGCGTTGAGGACGGGGGACTGAAGCAGTTCTTC
CDR3aa: CSVEDGGLKQFF

abundance: -
d_gene: TRBD2
v_gene: TRBV5-1
j_gene: TRBJ2-7
CDR3nt: TGCGCCAGCAGTCCAAAGAAGACTAGCACAAGCTCCTACGAGCAGTACTTC
CDR3aa: CASSPKKTSTSSYEQYF

abundance: -
d_gene: -
v_gene: TRBV29-1
j_gene: TRBJ2-2
CDR3nt: TGCAGCGTTGGGGAGGCGGGTTCGATCACCGGGGAGCTGTTTTTT
CDR3aa: CSVGEAGSITGELFF

abundance: -
d_gene: -
v_gene: TRBV30
j_gene: TRBJ2-3
CDR3nt: TGTGCCTGGTCTCCCGCAGATACGCAGTATTTT
CDR3aa: CAWSPADTQYF

abundance: -
d_gene: TRBD2
v_gene: TRBV7-2
j_gene: TRBJ2-7
CDR3nt: TGTGCCAGCAGCCCCCTAGCGGGAGGGCGGGAGCAGTACTTC
CDR3aa: CASSPLAGGREQYF

abundance: -
d_gene: -
v_gene: TRBV28
j_gene: TRBJ1-5
CDR3nt: TGTGCCAGCAGTTACCGGGCTACGGCGGGCAATCAGCCCCAGCATTTT
CDR3aa: CASSYRATAGNQPQHF

abundance: -
d_gene: -
v_gene: TRBV30
j_gene: TRBJ2-5
CDR3nt: TGTGCCTGGACCCTAAACAAAGAGACCCAGTACTTC
CDR3aa: CAWTLNKETQYF

abundance: -
d_gene: TRBD2
v_gene: TRBV30
j_gene: TRBJ2-1
CDR3nt: TGTGCCTGGAGGGGACTAGCGGGTTCGGAGCAGTTCTTC
CDR3aa: CAWRGLAGSEQFF

abundance: -
d_gene: -
v_gene: TRBV6-5
j_gene: TRBJ1-3
CDR3nt: TGTGCCAGCAGTACGACCGCAAGCTCTGGAAACACCATATATTTT
CDR3aa: CASSTTASSGNTIYF

abundance: -
d_gene: TRBD2
v_gene: TRBV11-3
j_gene: TRBJ2-1
CDR3nt: TGTGCCAGCAGCTCGGGACTAGCGGGCAATGAGCAGTTCTTC
CDR3aa: CASSSGLAGNEQFF

abundance: -
d_gene: -
v_gene: TRBV4-1
j_gene: TRBJ2-2
CDR3nt: TGCGCCAGCAGCCAAGTTAGGGGGACGAACACCGGGGAGCTGTTTTTT
CDR3aa: CASSQVRGTNTGELFF

abundance: -
d_gene: -
v_gene: TRBV14
j_gene: TRBJ1-6
CDR3nt: TGTGCCAGCAGCCAAGTACGGACCAATTCACCCCTCCACTTT
CDR3aa: CASSQVRTNSPLHF

abundance: -
d_gene: -
v_gene: TRBV30
j_gene: TRBJ1-3
CDR3nt: TGTGCCTGGAGTGTGGGTTCCGGAAACACCATATATTTT
CDR3aa: CAWSVGSGNTIYF

abundance: -
d_gene: TRBD2
v_gene: TRBV19
j_gene: TRBJ2-3
CDR3nt: TGTGCCAGTAGTACCCGGACTAGCGGTAGCACAGATACGCAGTATTTT
CDR3aa: CASSTRTSGSTDTQYF

abundance: -
d_gene: -
v_gene: TRBV11-1
j_gene: TRBJ1-1
CDR3nt: TGTGCCAGCAGCTTAGTTTTGTGGACAGAGGATCCGAACACTGAAGCTTTCTTT
CDR3aa: CASSLVLWTEDPNTEAFF

abundance: once
d_gene: TRBD2
v_gene: TRBV10-3
j_gene: TRBJ2-2
CDR3nt: TGTGCCATCAGGGGGGGAGGGGCTGTGGAGCTGTTTTTT
CDR3aa: CAIRGGGAVELFF

abundance: -
d_gene: -
v_gene: TRBV30
j_gene: TRBJ2-2
CDR3nt: TGTGCCTGGAAATTCGGAATCGGGGAGCTGTTTTTT
CDR3aa: CAWKFGIGELFF

abundance: -
d_gene: TRBD1
v_gene: TRBV30
j_gene: TRBJ2-3
CDR3nt: TGTGCCTGGAGTCAGGGGGCGCTTACGGATACGCAGTATTTT
CDR3aa: CAWSQGALTDTQYF

abundance: -
d_gene: TRBD1
v_gene: TRBV19
j_gene: TRBJ1-1
CDR3nt: TGTGCCAGTAGTCCGTCCGACAGGGGGTGGACTGAAGCTTTCTTT
CDR3aa: CASSPSDRGWTEAFF

abundance: -
d_gene: -
v_gene: TRBV7-9
j_gene: TRBJ2-5
CDR3nt: TGTGCCAGCAGCCCCCCCAGGGGAAGGGAGACCCAGTACTTC
CDR3aa: CASSPPRGRETQYF

abundance: -
d_gene: -
v_gene: TRBV5-1
j_gene: TRBJ2-7
CDR3nt: TGCGCCAGCAGTCTGGGGCCTGGGGGGTACGAGCAGTACTTC
CDR3aa: CASSLGPGGYEQYF

abundance: -
d_gene: -
v_gene: TRBV5-1
j_gene: TRBJ1-4
CDR3nt: TGCGCCAGCAGCTTGCCCGGGGGTGATGGTACTAATGAAAAACTGTTTTTT
CDR3aa: CASSLPGGDGTNEKLFF

abundance: -
d_gene: TRBD1
v_gene: TRBV6-5
j_gene: TRBJ2-7
CDR3nt: TGTGCCAGCCGTCCCCGGGACAGGGCCTACGAGCAGTACTTC
CDR3aa: CASRPRDRAYEQYF

abundance: once
d_gene: -
v_gene: TRBV2
j_gene: TRBJ2-3
CDR3nt: TGTGCCAGCAGTGAAGACAGCGGCACAGATACGCAGTATTTT
CDR3aa: CASSEDSGTDTQYF

abundance: -
d_gene: TRBD2
v_gene: TRBV7-2
j_gene: TRBJ2-7
CDR3nt: TGTGCCAGCAGCTTAGTCCGAGCGGGAGACGAGCAGTACTTC
CDR3aa: CASSLVRAGDEQYF

abundance: -
d_gene: TRBD1
v_gene: TRBV14
j_gene: TRBJ2-3
CDR3nt: TGTGCCAGCAGCCAGAAGACAGGGGTAACCACAGATACGCAGTATTTT
CDR3aa: CASSQKTGVTTDTQYF

abundance: -
d_gene: -
v_gene: TRBV15
j_gene: TRBJ2-7
CDR3nt: TGTGCCACCAGCAGAGATATCTCCTACGAGCAGTACTTC
CDR3aa: CATSRDISYEQYF

abundance: -
d_gene: TRBD1
v_gene: TRBV5-1
j_gene: TRBJ1-1
CDR3nt: TGCGCCAGCAGCTCCGCCGGGACAGGGGGCACTGAAGCTTTCTTT
CDR3aa: CASSSAGTGGTEAFF

abundance: -
d_gene: -
v_gene: TRBV27
j_gene: TRBJ1-4
CDR3nt: TGTGCCAGCAAGGTGGGGACTAATGAAAAACTGTTTTTT
CDR3aa: CASKVGTNEKLFF

abundance: -
d_gene: TRBD1
v_gene: TRBV5-1
j_gene: TRBJ1-2
CDR3nt: TGCGCCAGCAGCTTAACTTTAACGGGACAGGGAATCTATGGCTACACCTTC
CDR3aa: CASSLTLTGQGIYGYTF

abundance: -
d_gene: -
v_gene: TRBV7-9
j_gene: TRBJ2-1
CDR3nt: TGTGCCAGCAGCTCCGGGTCGAATGAGCAGTTCTTC
CDR3aa: CASSSGSNEQFF

abundance: -
d_gene: -
v_gene: TRBV5-4
j_gene: TRBJ2-1
CDR3nt: TGTGCCAGCAGCTTCTGGGGATTCTCCTACAATGAGCAGTTCTTC
CDR3aa: CASSFWGFSYNEQFF

abundance: -
d_gene: -
v_gene: TRBV28
j_gene: TRBJ1-3
CDR3nt: TGTGCCAGCACCTCGCGGGTGAACTCTGGAAACACCATATATTTT
CDR3aa: CASTSRVNSGNTIYF

abundance: -
d_gene: -
v_gene: TRBV13
j_gene: TRBJ1-6
CDR3nt: TGTGCCAGCAGCTTCTCAGGGGTTAAGGATATCTCCTATAATTCACCCCTCCACTTT
CDR3aa: CASSFSGVKDISYNSPLHF

abundance: -
d_gene: -
v_gene: TRBV30
j_gene: TRBJ1-1
CDR3nt: TGTGCCTGGAGTGTACGCTGGGGGGGGCCCGGTCGGATGAACACTGAAGCTTTCTTT
CDR3aa: CAWSVRWGGPGRMNTEAFF

abundance: -
d_gene: TRBD1
v_gene: TRBV12-5
j_gene: TRBJ1-1
CDR3nt: TGTGCTAGTGGTTTGGTATTTAGTGGCAGGGGGGGAACTGAAGCTTTCTTT
CDR3aa: CASGLVFSGRGGTEAFF

abundance: -
d_gene: -
v_gene: TRBV25-1
j_gene: TRBJ2-3
CDR3nt: TGTGCCAGCAGTGACCGGGACTCCGACGGGGATACGCAGTATTTT
CDR3aa: CASSDRDSDGDTQYF

abundance: -
d_gene: TRBD1
v_gene: TRBV5-6
j_gene: TRBJ1-1
CDR3nt: TGTGCCAGCAGCTTGGCAGACAGGGCGCCCACTGAAGCTTTCTTT
CDR3aa: CASSLADRAPTEAFF

abundance: -
d_gene: -
v_gene: TRBV30
j_gene: TRBJ2-1
CDR3nt: TGTGCCTGGACGGGGAGCTCCTACAATGAGCAGTTCTTC
CDR3aa: CAWTGSSYNEQFF

abundance: -
d_gene: -
v_gene: TRBV14
j_gene: TRBJ1-1
CDR3nt: TGTGCCAGCAGCCAAGATATGGGAACTGAAGCTTTCTTT
CDR3aa: CASSQDMGTEAFF

abundance: -
d_gene: TRBD2
v_gene: TRBV4-3
j_gene: TRBJ2-3
CDR3nt: TGCGCCAGCAGCCAAAGGGCGGGAGGGCCAGGGCAGAAAAGCACAGATACGCAGTATTTT
CDR3aa: CASSQRAGGPGQKSTDTQYF

abundance: -
d_gene: TRBD1
v_gene: TRBV18
j_gene: TRBJ1-2
CDR3nt: TGTGCCAGCTCCCCCGGGACAGACTATGGCTACACCTTC
CDR3aa: CASSPGTDYGYTF

abundance: -
d_gene: -
v_gene: TRBV7-9
j_gene: TRBJ2-7
CDR3nt: TGTGCCAGCAGCTTATTCGGGTACGAGCAGTACTTC
CDR3aa: CASSLFGYEQYF

abundance: -
d_gene: -
v_gene: TRBV5-1
j_gene: TRBJ1-4
CDR3nt: TGCGCCAGCAGCTTGGCGAGGGGGGCAGATGAAAAACTGTTTTTT
CDR3aa: CASSLARGADEKLFF

abundance: -
d_gene: -
v_gene: TRBV6-6
j_gene: TRBJ2-7
CDR3nt: TGTGCCAGCAGTTACGCCCCTGGGTACGAGCAGTACTTC
CDR3aa: CASSYAPGYEQYF

abundance: -
d_gene: -
v_gene: TRBV6-1
j_gene: TRBJ1-2
CDR3nt: TGTGCCAGCAGTGTCGGCGTCAATGGTTATGGCTACACCTTC
CDR3aa: CASSVGVNGYGYTF